Listed below are T cell receptor beta chains from one sample, sequenced in a study of shared clonotypes between healthy human individuals. Profiled with immunoSEQ multiplex PCR; TCRdb holds only in-frame clones, not every one. The sample has fewer than 600,000 clones; about 85% are singletons. Sequenced input: PBMCs. The source is a woman in her thirties or forties in good health. Some clones in this sample may be carry-over from other donors' samples. Both conserved end residues are part of each CDR3. D genes are given only for firm matches. Not every row has a clone size; where given, it reads once, few, many or a size class.

>TRBV19|NA|TRBJ1-5|NA
CASSWGMNQPQHF
TGTGCCAGTAGTTGGGGGATGAATCAGCCCCAGCATTTT
>TRBV15|NA|TRBJ1-1|NA
CATRYEYAGTEAFF
TGTGCCACGAGGTATGAATATGCAGGCACTGAAGCTTTCTTT
>TRBV28|NA|TRBJ1-5|NA
CASSLGGAWQPQHF
TGTGCCAGCAGTTTAGGGGGGGCGTGGCAGCCCCAGCATTTT
>TRBV6-1|NA|TRBJ2-3|NA
CASSPLASTDTQYF
TGTGCCAGCAGCCCGCTAGCAAGCACAGATACGCAGTATTTT
>TRBV5-4|NA|TRBJ1-1|NA
CASSPLSEAFF
TGTGCCAGCAGCCCTCTATCTGAAGCTTTCTTT
>TRBV5-1|NA|TRBJ2-5|NA
CASSSGETQYF
TGCGCCAGCAGCTCAGGAGAGACCCAGTACTTC
>TRBV11-3|TRBD2|TRBJ2-1|NA
CASSPPGLAAYNEQFF
TGTGCCAGCAGCCCACCGGGACTAGCAGCCTACAATGAGCAGTTCTTC
>TRBV10-3|NA|TRBJ1-4|once
CAISEFLPGQTNEKLFF
TGTGCCATCAGTGAGTTCCTGCCGGGCCAAACTAATGAAAAACTGTTTTTT
>TRBV5-6|TRBD1|TRBJ2-7|NA
CASSLPGQGAREQYF
TGTGCCAGCAGCTTGCCTGGACAGGGGGCTAGGGAGCAGTACTTC
>TRBV5-4|NA|TRBJ1-1|few
CASRPSPEVNTEAFF
TGTGCCAGCAGACCCTCCCCCGAGGTGAACACTGAAGCTTTCTTT
>TRBV28|NA|TRBJ1-2|medium-sized
CASSNSVGEGTF
NA
>TRBV18|TRBD2|TRBJ2-7|NA
CASSGTSGAGEQYF
TGTGCCAGCTCGGGGACTAGCGGGGCCGGTGAGCAGTACTTC